The 5 T cell receptor beta chains below come from one sample, sequenced in a study of tumor-infiltrating lymphocytes in primary liver carcinoma. TCR beta cDNA was prepared out of approximately 500 ng total RNA by means of a constant-region primer. Slightly modified ARM-PCR with three nested multiplex PCR rounds yielded TCR beta libraries. For around 9 cycles apiece, the opening two PCR rounds ran with TRBV1-TRBV30 forward primers and a C-beta reverse primer. TCRdb used MiXCR to reprocess the multiplex PCR reads, holding one entry per CDR3 protein. In the table there are around 99,000 distinct CDR3 sequences, approximately 72% of which are singletons. The study co-extracted DNA and RNA from 20-30 mg of unsorted bulk tissue. The sequencing input was tumor-adjacent normal liver tissue. The receptors here all came from a man aged 40-50 years with primary liver carcinoma and hepatitis B virus infection.

On this clonotype: Possible read error: a much larger clone is one base away. The chain has TRBV5-1 and TRBJ2-7; D remains unclear. CDR3 length: 14 amino acids. Per germline, CDR1 SGHRS and CDR2 YFSETQ. CDR3 region: CTSSLEAFSYEQYF. The CDR3 region has the DNA TGCACCAGCAGCTTGGAAGCCTTCTCCTACGAGCAGTACTTC.

This clonotype was counted many times. The V gene is TRBV6-5, the J gene TRBJ2-2; the match to TRBD2 covers 10 bases. The length of the CDR3 is 15 residues. Germline CDR1 and CDR2: MNHEY and SVGAGI. The trim removed 6 bases at V and 4 bases at J, leaving 5 bases unmatched. DNA for the CDR3: TGTGCCAGCAGCCTGCGGACTAGCGGCACCGGGGAGCTGTTTTTT. It encodes CASSLRTSGTGELFF.

This clonotype was counted many times. This sequence joins TRBV10-3 and TRBJ2-7, with 10 bases matching TRBD1. The CDR3 spans 15 residues. Germline-derived CDR1 and CDR2 are ENHRY and SYGVKD. Trimming took 6 bases from V and 5 from J; bases not matched to a gene: 10. CDR3 residues: CAISPGQGNSNEQYF. The CDR3 nucleotides are TGTGCCATCAGCCCGGGACAGGGGAACTCAAACGAGCAGTACTTC.

On this clonotype: Its ends do not fully match the called genes, so a read error is possible. The chain links TRBV11-2 to TRBJ2-1; 8 nucleotides line up with TRBD2. This CDR3 is 14 amino acids long. From germline, CDR1 is SGHAT and CDR2 FQNNGV. This CDR3 reads CVSSMREDDNEQFF. The CDR3 DNA reads as TGTGTCAGCAGTATGCGGGAGGACGACAATGAACAGTTCTTC.

This clonotype occurred a few times. Since a much larger clone is just one base distant, this may be a read error. This chain uses TRBV6-1 with TRBJ2-7, with D perhaps assigned TRBD1 or TRBD2 (5 bases each). This CDR3 is built from 13 residues. Germline V gene sequence: CDR1 MNHNS, CDR2 SASEGT. V was shortened by 7 bases and J by 3 bases, with 13 bases between the two germline ends. The DNA of the CDR3 is TGTGCCAGCAATGAGGGGATCTACTACGAGCAGTACTTC. This sequence encodes CASNEGIYYEQYF.